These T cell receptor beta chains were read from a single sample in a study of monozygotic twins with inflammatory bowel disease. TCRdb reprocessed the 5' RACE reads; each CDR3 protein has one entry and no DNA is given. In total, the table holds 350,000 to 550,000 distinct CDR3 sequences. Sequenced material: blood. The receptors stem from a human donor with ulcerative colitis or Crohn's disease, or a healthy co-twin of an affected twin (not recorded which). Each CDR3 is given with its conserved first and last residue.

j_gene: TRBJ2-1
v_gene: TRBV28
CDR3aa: CASSALLGSYNEQFF

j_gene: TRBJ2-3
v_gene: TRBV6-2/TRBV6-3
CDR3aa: CASLPGTVWDTQYF

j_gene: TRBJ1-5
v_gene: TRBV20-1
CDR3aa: CSATGQHNQPQHF

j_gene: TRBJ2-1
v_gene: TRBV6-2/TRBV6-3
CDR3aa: CASSYMDRGRSEQFF

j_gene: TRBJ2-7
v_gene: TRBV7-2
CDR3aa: CASSFDRGEQYF

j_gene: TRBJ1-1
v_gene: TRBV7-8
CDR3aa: CASSLSAATNTEAFF

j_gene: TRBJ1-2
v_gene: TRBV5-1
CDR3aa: CASSLVIGTGGDYCYTF

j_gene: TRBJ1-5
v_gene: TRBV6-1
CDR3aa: CASSRGPLGHQPQHF

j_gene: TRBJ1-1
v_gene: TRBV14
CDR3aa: CASSQLTANTEAFF

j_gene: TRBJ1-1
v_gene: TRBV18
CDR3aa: CASSPGAAGQRAEAFF

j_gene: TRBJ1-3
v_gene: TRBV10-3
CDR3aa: CAISEGQVLYRNTIYF

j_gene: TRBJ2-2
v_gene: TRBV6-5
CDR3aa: CASRRADTGELFF

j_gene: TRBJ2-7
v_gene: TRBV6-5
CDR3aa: CASSSTQAGLSYEQYF

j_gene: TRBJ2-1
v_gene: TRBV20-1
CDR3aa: CSAIPLLAADYNEQFF

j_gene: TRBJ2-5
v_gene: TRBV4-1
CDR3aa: CASSQVTAGGETQYF

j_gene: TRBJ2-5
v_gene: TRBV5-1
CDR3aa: CASSLAASMETQYF

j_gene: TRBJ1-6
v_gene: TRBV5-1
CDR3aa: CASSLGPPNSPLHF

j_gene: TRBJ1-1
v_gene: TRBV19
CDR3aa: CASSTSAVGPEAFF

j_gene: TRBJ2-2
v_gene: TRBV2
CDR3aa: CASQLASGGELFF

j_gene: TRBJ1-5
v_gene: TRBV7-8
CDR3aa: CASSLGNRGRNQPQHF

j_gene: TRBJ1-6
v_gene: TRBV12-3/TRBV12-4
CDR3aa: CASSPDRAGSPLHF

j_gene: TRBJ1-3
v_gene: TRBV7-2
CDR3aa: CASSSTSGGAGNTIYF

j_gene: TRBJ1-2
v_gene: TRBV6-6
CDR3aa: CASSYGGEDGYTF

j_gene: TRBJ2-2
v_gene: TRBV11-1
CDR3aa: CASSPQTSGNTGELFF

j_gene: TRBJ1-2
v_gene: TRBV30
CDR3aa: CAWSEGSLVLYGYTF

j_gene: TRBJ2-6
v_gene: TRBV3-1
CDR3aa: CASSQGVGGSGANVLTF

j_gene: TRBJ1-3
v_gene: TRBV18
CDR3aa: CASSPILGQISGNTIYF

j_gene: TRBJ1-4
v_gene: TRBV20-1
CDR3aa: CSARDWATNEKLFF

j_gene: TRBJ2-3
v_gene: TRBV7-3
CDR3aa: CASSGERADTQYF

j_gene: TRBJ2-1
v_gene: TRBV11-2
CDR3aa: CASSLSGVTGLRNEQFF

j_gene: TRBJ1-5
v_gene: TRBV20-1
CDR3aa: CSASADKGQPQHF

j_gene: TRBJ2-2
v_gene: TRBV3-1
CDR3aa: CASSQEVAGETGELFF

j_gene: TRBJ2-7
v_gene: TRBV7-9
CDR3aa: CARTTGIPYEQYF

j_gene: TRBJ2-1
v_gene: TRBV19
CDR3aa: CASRLGQGVWNEQFF

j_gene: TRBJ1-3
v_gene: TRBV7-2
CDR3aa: CASSRMSDTIYF

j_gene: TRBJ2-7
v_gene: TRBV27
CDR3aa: CASRRTGLSEQYF

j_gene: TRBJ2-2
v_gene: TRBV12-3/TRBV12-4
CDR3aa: CASSFHQGGTGELFF